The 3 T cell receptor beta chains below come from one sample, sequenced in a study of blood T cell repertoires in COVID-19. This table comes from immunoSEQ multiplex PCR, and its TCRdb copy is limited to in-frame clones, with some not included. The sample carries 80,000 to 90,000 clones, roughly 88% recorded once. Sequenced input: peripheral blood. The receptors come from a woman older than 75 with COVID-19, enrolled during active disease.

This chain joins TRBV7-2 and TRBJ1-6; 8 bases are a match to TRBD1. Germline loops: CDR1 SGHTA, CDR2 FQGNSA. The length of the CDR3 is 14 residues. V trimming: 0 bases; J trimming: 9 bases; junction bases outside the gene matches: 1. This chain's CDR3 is CASSLATGGSPLHF. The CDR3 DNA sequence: TGTGCCAGCAGCTTAGCAACAGGGGGTTCACCCCTCCACTTT.

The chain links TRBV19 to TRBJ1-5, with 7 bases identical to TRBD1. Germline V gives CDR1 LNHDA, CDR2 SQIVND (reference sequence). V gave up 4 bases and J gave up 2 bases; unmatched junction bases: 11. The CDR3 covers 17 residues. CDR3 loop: CASSSETGRWGNQPQHF. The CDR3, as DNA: TGTGCCAGTAGTAGCGAGACAGGGAGGTGGGGCAATCAGCCCCAGCATTTT.

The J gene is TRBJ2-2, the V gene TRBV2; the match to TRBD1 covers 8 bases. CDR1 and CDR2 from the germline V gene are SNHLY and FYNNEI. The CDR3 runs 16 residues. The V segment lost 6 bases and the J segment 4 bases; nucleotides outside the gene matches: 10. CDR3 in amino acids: CASSRNRGLGTGELFF. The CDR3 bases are TGTGCCAGCAGCCGAAACAGGGGGTTGGGCACCGGGGAGCTGTTTTTT.